The present T cell receptor beta chain was sequenced within a study of immune cell composition in non-small cell lung cancer (dated by TCRdb to about 2017). Regarding the study in general: Histologic subtype was assigned using H&E plus p63, CK5, Napsin A and TTF-1 immunohistochemistry, mainly lung adenocarcinoma or squamous cell carcinoma. Several tumour specimens with TCR-beta data were of rare histological subtypes and were excluded from the subtype comparisons. For supplementary cohort #1, made up of nine to ten lung adenocarcinoma cases, paired tumour/lung TCR-beta sequencing was done and TIL populations were generated so that tumour reactivity could be assessed. Adaptive Biotechnologies TCR-beta sequencing was carried out on some 35 paired NSCLC tumour and non-adjacent lung specimens, as well as on roughly 26 tumour-only specimens. What the authors observed across the whole study: The reactivity cohort contained only roughly 9 cases, and the tumour-reactive clones were not shown to have sequences in common with the dominant in vivo tumour-associated clones. Smoking pack-years did not significantly correlate with tumour TCR-beta clonality. Compared with lung adenocarcinoma tumours, lung squamous cell carcinoma showed significantly higher Top 10 clone scores and productive clonality. Tumour-associated clones >0.5% occurred in nearly half of NSCLC cases: around 36% of adenocarcinomas versus roughly 68% of squamous carcinomas. Across fewer than 13 adenocarcinoma cases, the maximal tumour-associated clone frequency showed a strong correlation with TIL tumour reactivity, but overall clonality showed no such correlation.

The CDR3 numbers 16 residues from cysteine through phenylalanine. Left in the record is the CDR3 DNA by itself, 48 bases read in frame from the first base. The germline V gene (reference sequence) yields WNHNN for CDR1 and SYGVQD for CDR2. Here V drops 5 bases and J drops 3 bases, and the junction holds 9 bases not matched to any gene. Genomic DNA was extracted with the QIAamp DNA kit from frozen aliquots of unsorted single-cell suspensions. The tumour samples consisted of surgically resected non-small cell lung cancer tissue. Tissues were received within 2 hours of resection and processed immediately into single-cell suspensions. Tissue was mechanically dissociated and enzymatically digested with DNase I, collagenase I and hyaluronidase for 25 to 35 minutes at 37 °C, then filtered and RBC-lysed. A two-step multiplex PCR amplified TCR-beta CDR3 regions from genomic DNA, and the second step of the PCR added Illumina-compatible adaptors. TCR-beta immunosequencing was carried out on an Illumina platform through the commercial immunoSEQ service. The study's processing was this. Repertoires were summarised as Top 10 Clones, the percentage of T-cell templates from the ten most frequent sequences, and productive clonality. Values of productive clonality ranged from 0 to 1, with a monoclonal population indicated by a value of 1. Using log10 scatter plots, tumour-associated clones were identified as sequences that made up at least 0.1% of tumour T-cell templates yet were absent from the matched non-adjacent lung. Student's t-tests were used for two-group comparisons, ANOVA was used for stages, and linear regression was used for relationships, with analyses conducted in GraphPad Prism7 and R. TCRdb took this table from immuneACCESS and kept in-frame rearrangements with V and J called. Such tables lack part of the clones; where checked against another copy, unresolved V genes explain under half of the gap, and the rest is unexplained. V, J and clone size are those of that table, while D and trimming were read from the DNA. The sample profile shows around 3,700 clones; more than 60% of them were found once. Together, the top ten hold under 4.5% of the sample.

Of note for this clone: It has no known antigen specificity. The record has no base qualities; no much larger clone is one base away.

The rearranged segments are TRBV10-1 and TRBJ2-3; the central 9 bases match TRBD2. Specimen: lung tumor tissue. The source of this sequence is a human donor with non-small cell lung cancer. In nucleotides, the sequence is TGCGCCAGCAGTAGAGGACTAGCGCGGGTTACAGATACGCAGTATTTT. It translates as CASSRGLARVTDTQYF.